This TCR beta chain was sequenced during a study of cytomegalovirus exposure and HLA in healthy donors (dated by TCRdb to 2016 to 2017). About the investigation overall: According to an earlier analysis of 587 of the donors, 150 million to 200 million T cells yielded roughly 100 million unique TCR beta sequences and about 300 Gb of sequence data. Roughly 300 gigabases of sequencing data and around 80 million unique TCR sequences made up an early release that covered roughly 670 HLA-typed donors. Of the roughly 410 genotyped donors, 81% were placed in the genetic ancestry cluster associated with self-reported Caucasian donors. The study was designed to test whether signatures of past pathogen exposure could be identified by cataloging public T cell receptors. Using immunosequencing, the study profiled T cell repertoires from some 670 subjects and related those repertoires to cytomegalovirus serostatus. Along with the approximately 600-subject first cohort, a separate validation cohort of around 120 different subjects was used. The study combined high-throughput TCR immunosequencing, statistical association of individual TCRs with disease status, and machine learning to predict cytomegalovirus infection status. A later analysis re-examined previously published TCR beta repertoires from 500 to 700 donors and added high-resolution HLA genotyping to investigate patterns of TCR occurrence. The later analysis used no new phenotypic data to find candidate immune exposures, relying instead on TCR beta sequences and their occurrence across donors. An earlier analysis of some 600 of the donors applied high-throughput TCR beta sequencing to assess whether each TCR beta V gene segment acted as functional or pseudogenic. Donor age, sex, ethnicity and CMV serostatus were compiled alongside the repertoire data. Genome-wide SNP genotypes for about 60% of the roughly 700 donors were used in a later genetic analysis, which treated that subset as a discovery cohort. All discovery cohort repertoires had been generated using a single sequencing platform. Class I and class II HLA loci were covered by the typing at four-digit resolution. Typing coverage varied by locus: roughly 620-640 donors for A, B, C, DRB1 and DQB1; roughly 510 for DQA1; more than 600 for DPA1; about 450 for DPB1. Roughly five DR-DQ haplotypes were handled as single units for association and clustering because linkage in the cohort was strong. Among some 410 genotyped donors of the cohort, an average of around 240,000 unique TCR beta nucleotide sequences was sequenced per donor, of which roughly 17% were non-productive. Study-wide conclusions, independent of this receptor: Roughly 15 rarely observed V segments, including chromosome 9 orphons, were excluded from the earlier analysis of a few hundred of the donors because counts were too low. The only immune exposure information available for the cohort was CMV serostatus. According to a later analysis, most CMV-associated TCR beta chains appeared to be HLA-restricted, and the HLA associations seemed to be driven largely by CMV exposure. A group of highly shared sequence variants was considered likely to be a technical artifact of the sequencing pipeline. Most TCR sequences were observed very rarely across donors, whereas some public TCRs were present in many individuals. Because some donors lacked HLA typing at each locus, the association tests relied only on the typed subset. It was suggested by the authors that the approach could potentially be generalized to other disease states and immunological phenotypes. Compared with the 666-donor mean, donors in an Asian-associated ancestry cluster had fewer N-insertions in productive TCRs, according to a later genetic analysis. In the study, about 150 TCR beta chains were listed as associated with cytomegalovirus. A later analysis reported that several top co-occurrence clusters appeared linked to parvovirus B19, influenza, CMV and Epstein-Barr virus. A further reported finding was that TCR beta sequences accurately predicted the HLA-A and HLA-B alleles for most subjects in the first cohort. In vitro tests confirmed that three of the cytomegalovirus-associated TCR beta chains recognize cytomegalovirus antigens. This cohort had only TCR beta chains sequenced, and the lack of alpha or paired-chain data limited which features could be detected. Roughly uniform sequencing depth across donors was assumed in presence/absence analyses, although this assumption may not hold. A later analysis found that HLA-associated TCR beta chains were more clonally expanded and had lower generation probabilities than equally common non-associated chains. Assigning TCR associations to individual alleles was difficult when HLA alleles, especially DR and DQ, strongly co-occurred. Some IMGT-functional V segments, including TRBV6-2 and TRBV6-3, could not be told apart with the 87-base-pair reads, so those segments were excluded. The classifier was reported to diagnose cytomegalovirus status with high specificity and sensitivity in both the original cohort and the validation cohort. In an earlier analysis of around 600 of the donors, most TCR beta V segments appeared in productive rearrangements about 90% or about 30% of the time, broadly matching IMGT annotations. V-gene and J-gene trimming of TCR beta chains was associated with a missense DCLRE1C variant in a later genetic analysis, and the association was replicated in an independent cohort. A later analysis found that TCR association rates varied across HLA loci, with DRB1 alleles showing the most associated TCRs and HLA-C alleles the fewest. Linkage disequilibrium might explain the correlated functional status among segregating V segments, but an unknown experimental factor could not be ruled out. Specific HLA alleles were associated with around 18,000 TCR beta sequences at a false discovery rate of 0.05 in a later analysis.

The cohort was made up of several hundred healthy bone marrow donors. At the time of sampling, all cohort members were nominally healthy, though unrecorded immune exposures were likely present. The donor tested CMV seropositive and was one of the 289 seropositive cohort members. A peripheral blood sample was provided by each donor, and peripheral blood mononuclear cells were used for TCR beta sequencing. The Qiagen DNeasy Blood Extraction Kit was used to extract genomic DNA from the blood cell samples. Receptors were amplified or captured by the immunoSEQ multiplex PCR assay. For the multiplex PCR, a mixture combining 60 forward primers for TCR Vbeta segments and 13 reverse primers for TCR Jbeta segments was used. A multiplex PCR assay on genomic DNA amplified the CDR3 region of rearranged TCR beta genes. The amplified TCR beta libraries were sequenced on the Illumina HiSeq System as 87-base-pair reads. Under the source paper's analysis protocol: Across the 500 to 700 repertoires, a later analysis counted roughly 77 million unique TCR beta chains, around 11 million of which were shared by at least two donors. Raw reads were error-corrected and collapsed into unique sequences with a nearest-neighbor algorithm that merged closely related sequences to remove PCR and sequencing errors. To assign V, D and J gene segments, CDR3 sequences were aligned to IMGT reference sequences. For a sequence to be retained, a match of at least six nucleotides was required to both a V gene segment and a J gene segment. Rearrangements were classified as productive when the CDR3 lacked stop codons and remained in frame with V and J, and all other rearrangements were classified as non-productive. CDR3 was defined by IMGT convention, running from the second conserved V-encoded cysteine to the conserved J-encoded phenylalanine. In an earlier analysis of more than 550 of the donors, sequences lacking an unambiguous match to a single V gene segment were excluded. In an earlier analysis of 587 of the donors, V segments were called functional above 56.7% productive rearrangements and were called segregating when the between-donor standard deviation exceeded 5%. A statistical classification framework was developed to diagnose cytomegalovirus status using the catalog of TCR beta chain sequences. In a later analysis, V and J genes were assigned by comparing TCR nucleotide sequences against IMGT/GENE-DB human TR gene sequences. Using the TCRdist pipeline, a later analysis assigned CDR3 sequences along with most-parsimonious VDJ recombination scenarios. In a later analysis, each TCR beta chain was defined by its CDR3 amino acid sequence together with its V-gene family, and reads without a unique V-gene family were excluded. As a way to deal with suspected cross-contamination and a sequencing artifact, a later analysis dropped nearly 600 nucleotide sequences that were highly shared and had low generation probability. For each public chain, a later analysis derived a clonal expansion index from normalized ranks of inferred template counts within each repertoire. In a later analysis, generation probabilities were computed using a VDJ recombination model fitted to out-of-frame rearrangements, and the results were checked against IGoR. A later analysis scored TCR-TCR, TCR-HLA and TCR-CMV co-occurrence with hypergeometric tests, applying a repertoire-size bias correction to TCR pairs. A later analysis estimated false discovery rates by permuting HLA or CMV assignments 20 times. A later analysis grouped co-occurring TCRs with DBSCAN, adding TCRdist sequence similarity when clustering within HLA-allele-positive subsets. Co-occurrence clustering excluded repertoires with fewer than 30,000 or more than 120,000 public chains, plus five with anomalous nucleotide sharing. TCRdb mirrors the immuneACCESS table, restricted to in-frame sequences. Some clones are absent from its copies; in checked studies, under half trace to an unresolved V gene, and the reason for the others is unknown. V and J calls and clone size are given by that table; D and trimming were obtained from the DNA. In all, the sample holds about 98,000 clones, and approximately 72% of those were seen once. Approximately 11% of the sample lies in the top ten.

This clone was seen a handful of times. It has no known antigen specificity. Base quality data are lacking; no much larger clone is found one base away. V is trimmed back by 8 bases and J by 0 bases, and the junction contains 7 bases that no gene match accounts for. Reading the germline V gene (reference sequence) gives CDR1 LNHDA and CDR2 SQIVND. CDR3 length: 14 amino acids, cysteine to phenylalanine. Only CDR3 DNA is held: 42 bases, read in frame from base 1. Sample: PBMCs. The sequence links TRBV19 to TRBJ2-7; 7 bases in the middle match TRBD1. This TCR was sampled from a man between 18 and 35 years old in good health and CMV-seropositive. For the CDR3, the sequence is CASAPGQHSYEQYF. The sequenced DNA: TGTGCCAGTGCTCCGGGACAGCACTCCTACGAGCAGTACTTC.